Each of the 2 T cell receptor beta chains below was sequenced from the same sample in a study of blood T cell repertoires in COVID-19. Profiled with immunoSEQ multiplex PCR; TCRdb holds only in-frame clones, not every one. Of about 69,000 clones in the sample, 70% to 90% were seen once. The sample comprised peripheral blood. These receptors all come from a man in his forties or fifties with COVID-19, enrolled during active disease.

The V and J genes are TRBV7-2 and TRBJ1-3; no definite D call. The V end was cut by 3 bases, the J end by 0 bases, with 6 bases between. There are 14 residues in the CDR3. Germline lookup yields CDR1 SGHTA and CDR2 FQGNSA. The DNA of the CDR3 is TGTGCCAGCAGCTTTTACAGCTCTGGAAACACCATATATTTT. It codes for CASSFYSSGNTIYF.

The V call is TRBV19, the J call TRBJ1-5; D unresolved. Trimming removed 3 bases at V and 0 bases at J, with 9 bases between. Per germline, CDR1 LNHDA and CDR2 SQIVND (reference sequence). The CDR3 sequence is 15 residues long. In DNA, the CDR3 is TGTGCCAGTAGTATTTCACAGAATAGCAATCAGCCCCAGCATTTT. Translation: CASSISQNSNQPQHF.